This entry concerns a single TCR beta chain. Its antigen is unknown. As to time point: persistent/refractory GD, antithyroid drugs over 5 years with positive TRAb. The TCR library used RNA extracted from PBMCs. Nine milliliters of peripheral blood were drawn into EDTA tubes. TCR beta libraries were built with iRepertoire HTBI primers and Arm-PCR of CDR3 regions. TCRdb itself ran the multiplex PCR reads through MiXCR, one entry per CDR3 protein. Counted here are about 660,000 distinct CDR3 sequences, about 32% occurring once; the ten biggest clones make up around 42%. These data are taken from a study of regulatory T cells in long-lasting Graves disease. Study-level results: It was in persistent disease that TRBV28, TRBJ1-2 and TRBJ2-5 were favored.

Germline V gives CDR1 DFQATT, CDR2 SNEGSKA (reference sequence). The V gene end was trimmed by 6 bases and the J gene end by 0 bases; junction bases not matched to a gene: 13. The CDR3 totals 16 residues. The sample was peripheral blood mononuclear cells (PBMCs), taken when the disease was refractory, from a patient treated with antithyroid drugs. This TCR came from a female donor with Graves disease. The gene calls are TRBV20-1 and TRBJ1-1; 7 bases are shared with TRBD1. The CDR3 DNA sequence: TGCAGTGCGACGAGGGGGCGGATAGACATGAACACTGAAGCTTTCTTT. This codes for CSATRGRIDMNTEAFF.